The source of this T cell receptor (beta chain) is a study of blood T cells in healthy people across ages. Regarding the study as a whole: CMV status of donors was not determined, possibly confounding expanded clonotype changes.

Then a second PCR, running about 6 to 12 cycles, was carried out with a sample-barcoded 5' primer and a J-beta primer mix. Tags on each cDNA molecule came from a template-switch adaptor with 12 random nucleotides. Each CDR3 protein is one row after TCRdb ran MiXCR on the 5' RACE reads. In the table there are roughly 500,000 distinct CDR3 sequences, approximately 25% of which are singletons. This clonotype was seen a few times. Its antigen is not known. The V end lost 6 bases, the J end lost 2 bases, and 15 bases lay between the germline ends. This CDR3 spans 15 amino acids. This chain uses TRBV12-3 or TRBV12-4 with TRBJ2-3; D may be TRBD1 (7 bases). The sequenced sample consisted of blood. The TCR was taken from a woman aged 65 to 85 in good health. The CDR3 DNA reads TGTGCCAGCAGAAACCAGGGGGGAGTCACAGATACGCAGTATTTT. It translates to CASRNQGGVTDTQYF.